The sequence of this T cell receptor beta chain was determined in a study of PD-1 blockade in mismatch repair-deficient tumors. Remarks on this clone: The antigen is unknown.

V lost 10 bases, J lost 10 bases, and 17 bases stayed unmatched. CDR3 size: 14 residues. TCRs were sequenced from three patients responding to pembrolizumab. Study results and limitations: Tumor-resident clones, often absent from pretreatment blood, expanded after pembrolizumab and then contracted.

Measured with immunoSEQ multiplex PCR; TCRdb has only the in-frame clones, and not every one. The repertoire holds some 100,000 clones, with approximately 80% as singletons. The chain uses TRBV23-1 and TRBJ1-1; TRBD1 agrees at 8 bases. TRBV23-1 is treated as an ORF (open reading frame) with a function not yet certain. Here the sequenced sample was peripheral blood, taken around 8 months after starting pembrolizumab. This receptor was identified in an adult with mismatch repair-deficient cancer. CDR3 region: CATDFRTGFEGAFF. DNA for the CDR3: TGCGCCACCGATTTCCGGACAGGGTTTGAAGGAGCTTTCTTT.